This T cell receptor (beta chain) stems from a study of OX40 agonist ivuxolimab in advanced cancers. Details on this clone: The target antigen is unknown.

CDR1 is SGHNT, CDR2 YYREEE, per germline (reference sequence). This CDR3 contains 15 residues. V lost 2 bases, J lost 8 bases, and 9 bases stayed unmatched. Sequenced by immunoSEQ multiplex PCR; TCRdb stores in-frame clones only, minus some. In the table there are 30,000 to 45,000 clones, around 87% of which are singletons. Broader study findings: Partly responding patients at 0.1-3.0 mg/kg showed some of the smallest clonal expansion.

The sequence derives from an adult with an advanced solid tumor such as melanoma, head and neck, liver or kidney cancer. V is TRBV5-4 and J is TRBJ1-2; 10 bases are a match to TRBD1. The starting material was CD4+ or CD8+ T cells sorted from blood, obtained in a trial of the OX40 agonist ivuxolimab. The CDR3 spells CASSFLGQGWEGYTF. CDR3 in DNA: TGTGCCAGCAGCTTTTTGGGACAGGGGTGGGAAGGCTACACCTTC.